This T cell receptor (beta chain) was retrieved from a study of T cell responses to AZD1222 COVID-19 vaccine. As for the study in general: Some second doses came at about 4 weeks and others at about 12 weeks; these were pooled.

Study-wide findings and caveats: Unmutated variant regions are reportedly the target of nearly half of TCRs that are spike-specific. Among the donors, most were white British and more were female, and clonal diversity was possibly underestimated. Baseline serostatus was positive in only a handful of AZD1222 recipients.

Turning to this clone: Its cognate antigen is unknown.

Sequencing used immunoSEQ multiplex PCR; TCRdb keeps in-frame clones, though not all of them. The data show 90,000 to 100,000 clones, around nine tenths seen once. V was cut by 9 bases and J by 2 bases, with 19 bases left in between. The CDR3 spans 16 residues. Looked up from germline, CDR1 is SGHNT and CDR2 is YENEEA. This clonotype was sampled from an adult in good health. This specimen consisted of peripheral blood, obtained on day 0 of AZD1222 vaccination. The chain couples TRBV11-3 to TRBJ2-2; D is unresolved. This chain's CDR3 is CASSWTTWSNTGELFF. CDR3 sequence (DNA): TGTGCCAGTTCCTGGACGACCTGGTCTAACACCGGGGAGCTGTTTTTT.